The 19 T cell receptor beta chains below were found in one sample sequenced in a study of shared clonotypes between healthy human individuals. Cells designated naive CD8 were CD45RO-negative and were positively selected for CCR7, with terminally differentiated effector memory CD45RA+ cells excluded. Data came from immunoSEQ multiplex PCR; TCRdb stores just in-frame clones and leaves some out. The repertoire holds more than 2 million clones, with roughly 95% as singletons. The sample consisted of naive CD8+ T cells from PBMCs. The receptors here all came from a man in his late teens or twenties in good health. Some clones in this sample may be carry-over from other donors' samples.

The chain couples TRBV28 to TRBJ2-7; 7 nucleotides agree with TRBD2. Germline values: CDR1 MDHEN, CDR2 SYDVKM. Germline trimming cut 7 bases from V and 6 bases from J; bases unmatched to any gene: 12. The CDR3 is 14 residues long. CDR3 sequence reads: CASTWGSPGGEQYF. The DNA of the CDR3 is TGTGCCAGCACCTGGGGCTCTCCGGGGGGCGAGCAGTACTTC.

The rearrangement joins TRBV28 to TRBJ2-3; the D call may be TRBD1 or TRBD2 (5 bases each). The CDR3 consists of 15 residues. Germline V gene data show CDR1 as MDHEN and CDR2 as SYDVKM. V lost 2 bases to trimming and J lost 0 bases, with 9 bases between them. The CDR3, as DNA: TGTGCCAGCAGTTTAGAGGGGACGAGCACAGATACGCAGTATTTT. Its protein product is CASSLEGTSTDTQYF.

The chain joins TRBV5-1 to TRBJ2-7, with 14 positions matching TRBD2. Per the germline V gene, CDR1 is SGHRS and CDR2 is YFSETQ. The CDR3 has 14 residues. The junction had 4 bases not matched to a gene; V was cut back by 7 bases and J by 4 bases. The CDR3 nucleotides are TGCGCCAGCCGACTAGCGGGAGGGCTATACGAGCAGTACTTC. Protein product: CASRLAGGLYEQYF.

The chain joins TRBV28 to TRBJ2-3; D possibly corresponds to TRBD1 (5 bases). Germline lookup yields CDR1 MDHEN and CDR2 SYDVKM. The ends were cut back, 3 bases at V and 4 bases at J, with 11 bases in the middle. The CDR3 totals 14 residues. The CDR3 bases are TGTGCCAGCAGTTTTTCTAGGGGCTCAGATACGCAGTATTTT. Translation gives CASSFSRGSDTQYF.

Comments on this clone: This sample includes further DNA sequences coding for the same CDR3. In nucleotides, the CDR3 is TGTGCCAGCAGCGTAGACGGCGGGATCACCGGGGAGCTGTTTTTT. Its translation is CASSVDGGITGELFF. The gene calls are TRBV9 and TRBJ2-2; D is possibly TRBD2 (6 bases). In germline, CDR1 is SGDLS, CDR2 YYNGEE. The germline V and J ends were trimmed by 0 bases and 4 bases, with 10 bases remaining between them. This CDR3 is 15 amino acids long.

The CDR3 DNA sequence: TGTGCCAGTAGTATAACAACGGTCCCGGGACAGGGCCGACTCTCCTACAATGAGCAGTTCTTC. Its protein product is CASSITTVPGQGRLSYNEQFF. The rearrangement joins TRBV19 to TRBJ2-1, with 9 positions matching TRBD1. CDR3 size: 21 residues. The ends lost 2 bases at V and 0 bases at J; junction bases unmatched: 17. The germline V gene encodes CDR1 LNHDA and CDR2 SQIVND (reference sequence).

This rearrangement joins TRBV6-5 to TRBJ2-1; a possible D gene is TRBD1 (6 bases). There are 14 residues in the CDR3. CDR1 and CDR2 from the germline V gene are MNHEY and SVGAGI. V was shortened by 5 bases and J by 8 bases, with 16 bases between the two germline ends. This CDR3 reads CASSKTGMGHEQFF. In nucleotides, the CDR3 is TGTGCCAGCAGTAAGACAGGAATGGGCCATGAGCAGTTCTTC.

The chain links TRBV27 to TRBJ2-3, with D possibly matching TRBD2 (5 bases). The V and J ends lost 0 bases and 0 bases respectively, with 10 bases between them. CDR1 and CDR2 from the germline V gene are MNHEY and SMNVEV (reference sequence). The CDR3 is 16 residues long. CDR3 region: CASSLSGGLSTDTQYF. In DNA form, the CDR3 reads TGTGCCAGCAGTTTATCGGGCGGGCTAAGCACAGATACGCAGTATTTT.

V usage is TRBV4-1 and J usage is TRBJ2-1; no clear D. CDR1 is MGHRA, CDR2 YSYEKL, per germline. The length of the CDR3 is 19 residues. V was cut by 0 bases and J by 7 bases, with 25 bases left in between. CDR3 nucleotide sequence: TGCGCCAGCAGCCAAGAACCAGGCTACTGGGTGGTTCTGGGGAATGAGCAGTTCTTC. It is translated as CASSQEPGYWVVLGNEQFF.

Note on this clone: The sample holds other DNA sequences that translate to the same CDR3. J is TRBJ1-5 and V is TRBV7-8, with D unclear. CDR3 length equals 14 residues. Trimming pared 1 base from V and 0 bases from J, leaving 4 bases between. Germline CDR1 and CDR2: SGHVS and FQNEAQ. The CDR3 spells CASSLVYSNQPQHF. CDR3 nucleotides: TGTGCCAGCAGCTTAGTTTATAGCAATCAGCCCCAGCATTTT.

This clone appeared a single time. The rearrangement joins TRBV28 to TRBJ1-3, with 7 bases identical to TRBD1. This CDR3 is 14 amino acids long. The J segment lost 4 bases and the V segment lost 3 bases, leaving 3 bases of the junction unmatched. Germline lookup yields CDR1 MDHEN and CDR2 SYDVKM. The CDR3 DNA follows: TGTGCCAGCAGTTTGGGACAGAGAGGAAACACCATATATTTT. Protein product: CASSLGQRGNTIYF. Looking up the rest from reference TRBV28 and TRBJ1-3 gives the full variable domain: DVKVTQSSRYLVKRTGEKVFLECVQDMDHENMFWYRQDPGLGLRLIYFSYDVKMKEKGDIPEGYSVSREKKERFSLILESASTNQTSMYLCASSLGQRGNTIYFGEGSWLTVV.

CDR3: CASSELGLAVGETQYF. The CDR3 nucleotides are TGCGCCAGCAGTGAATTGGGACTAGCGGTCGGAGAGACCCAGTACTTC. V is TRBV10-2 and J is TRBJ2-5, with 11 positions matching TRBD2. After removal of 3 bases from V and 4 bases from J, the junction contained 7 bases not matched to a gene. The germline V gene encodes CDR1 WSHSY and CDR2 SAAADI. The CDR3 loop spans 16 amino acids.

The gene calls are TRBV30 and TRBJ2-5; D remains ambiguous. V gave up 0 bases and J gave up 0 bases, with 8 bases separating them. The CDR3 loop spans 14 amino acids. Germline CDR1 and CDR2: GTSNPN and SVGIG (reference sequence). This chain's CDR3 is CAWSVAGYQETQYF. For the CDR3, the DNA is TGTGCCTGGAGTGTAGCAGGCTACCAAGAGACCCAGTACTTC.

With regard to this clone: Within the sample, other DNA sequences also encode this same CDR3. V and J are TRBV2 and TRBJ2-2, with D hard to call. V shed 2 bases and J shed 6 bases, with 7 bases lying between them. The CDR3 runs to 13 residues. Germline loops: CDR1 SNHLY, CDR2 FYNNEI. CDR3 coding DNA: TGTGCCAGCAGTGAACGTGGGGCCGGGGAGCTGTTTTTT. Residues: CASSERGAGELFF.

V and J are TRBV27 and TRBJ1-1, with TRBD1 matching over 8 bases. The CDR3 has 14 residues. Germline V CDR1 and CDR2: MNHEY, SMNVEV (reference sequence). V lost 6 bases, J lost 1 base, and 4 bases stayed unmatched. CDR3 sequence reads: CASSAGTGNTEAFF. For the CDR3, the DNA is TGTGCCAGCAGCGCCGGGACAGGGAACACTGAAGCTTTCTTT.

This chain joins TRBV5-6 and TRBJ2-7; D might be TRBD1 or TRBD2, each matching 5 bases. Trimming removed 4 bases from V and 4 bases from J, with 15 bases in between. Germline V CDR1 and CDR2: SGHDT, YYEEEE. The CDR3 loop spans 14 amino acids. CDR3 in DNA: TGTGCCAGCAGCGTAAGGGACCCGGGATACGAGCAGTACTTC. This translates into CASSVRDPGYEQYF.

The chain uses TRBV11-2 and TRBJ1-1; 9 nucleotides match TRBD1. The CDR3 runs 13 residues. Trimming cost V 2 bases and J 11 bases; bases outside gene matches: 6. Germline values: CDR1 SGHAT, CDR2 FQNNGV. The CDR3 is CASSLYRGPEAFF. The CDR3 DNA is TGTGCCAGCAGCTTATACAGGGGGCCGGAGGCTTTCTTT.

J is TRBJ1-2 and V is TRBV4-1, with D possibly TRBD1 on 5 matching bases. V was pared by 0 bases and J by 8 bases, with 19 bases between. The CDR3 has 16 residues. Per the germline V gene, CDR1 is MGHRA and CDR2 is YSYEKL. CDR3 in amino acids: CASSQEVVDIPGGYTF. The CDR3 coding sequence is TGCGCCAGCAGCCAAGAGGTCGTGGACATCCCAGGCGGCTACACCTTC.

The chain carries TRBV6-5 and TRBJ2-2; D gene ambiguous. Trimming removed 3 bases from V and 8 bases from J, with 4 bases in between. From germline, CDR1 is MNHEY and CDR2 SVGAGI. The CDR3 has 11 residues. The CDR3 loop is CASSYQGELFF. The CDR3, as DNA: TGTGCCAGCAGTTATCAAGGGGAGCTGTTTTTT.